The source of this TCR beta chain is a study of human T cells and chemical hapten exposure. Study summary: Small pooled library volume differences chiefly drove per-sample TCR yield variation.

The CDR3 runs 14 residues. Trimming removed 5 bases at V and 0 bases at J, with 8 bases between. Germline CDR1 is PRHDT and CDR2 is FYEKMQ (reference sequence). This clonotype was seen many times. One entry per CDR3 protein, called by TCRdb with MiXCR from the RACE reads. This table has some 400,000 distinct CDR3 sequences, 5% to 6.5% appearing once. Time point in this sample: pre-sensitization, week 0. Treatment noted: therapeutic diphenylcyclopropenone sensitization with weekly scalp DPC. Each patch test followed a blood draw. The receptor was isolated from a woman in her 50s with alopecia areata. Some clones in this sample may be carry-over from other donors' samples. The sequenced sample was whole blood, obtained in connection with sensitization to the hapten diphenylcyclopropenone (DPC). The chain employs TRBV13 and TRBJ1-3; D is ambiguous. The CDR3 nucleotides read TGTGCCAGCAGCCTAGACCGCTCTGGAAACACCATATATTTT. This translates into CASSLDRSGNTIYF. Using reference TRBV13 and TRBJ1-3 for the parts outside the CDR3, the full variable domain is AAGVIQSPRHLIKEKRETATLKCYPIPRHDTVYWYQQGPGQDPQFLISFYEKMQSDKGSIPDRFSAQQFSDYHSELNMSSLELGDSALYFCASSLDRSGNTIYFGEGSWLTVV.